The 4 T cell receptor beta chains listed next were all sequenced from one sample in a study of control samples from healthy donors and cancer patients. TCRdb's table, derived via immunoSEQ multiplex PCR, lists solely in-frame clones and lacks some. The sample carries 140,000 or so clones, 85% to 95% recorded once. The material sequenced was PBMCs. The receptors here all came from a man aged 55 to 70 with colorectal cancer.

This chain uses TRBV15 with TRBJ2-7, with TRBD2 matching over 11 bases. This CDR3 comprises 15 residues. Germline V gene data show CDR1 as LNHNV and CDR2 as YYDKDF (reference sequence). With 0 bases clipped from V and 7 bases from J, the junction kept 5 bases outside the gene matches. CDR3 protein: CATSRDRLAGREQYF. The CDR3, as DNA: TGTGCCACCAGCAGAGATCGACTAGCGGGGCGGGAGCAGTACTTC.

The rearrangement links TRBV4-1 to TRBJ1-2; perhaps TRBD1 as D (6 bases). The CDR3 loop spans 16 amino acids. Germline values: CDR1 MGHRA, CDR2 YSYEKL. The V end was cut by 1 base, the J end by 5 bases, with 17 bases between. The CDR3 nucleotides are TGCGCCAGCAGCCAAGGAATTACAGGGAAATGGTATGGCTACACCTTC. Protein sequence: CASSQGITGKWYGYTF.

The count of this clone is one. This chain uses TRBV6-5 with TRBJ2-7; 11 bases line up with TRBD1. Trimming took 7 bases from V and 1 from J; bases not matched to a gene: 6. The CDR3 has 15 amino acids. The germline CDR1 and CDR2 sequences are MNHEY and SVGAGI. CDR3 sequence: CASTPGQGASYEQYF. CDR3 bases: TGTGCCAGCACCCCCGGACAGGGGGCATCCTACGAGCAGTACTTC.

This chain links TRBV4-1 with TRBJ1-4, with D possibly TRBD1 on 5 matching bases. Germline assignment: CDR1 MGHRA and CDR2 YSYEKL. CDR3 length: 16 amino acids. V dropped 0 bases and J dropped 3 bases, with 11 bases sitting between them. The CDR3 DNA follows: TGCGCCAGCAGCCAAGACCCGGGACCGCCTAATGAAAAACTGTTTTTT. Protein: CASSQDPGPPNEKLFF.